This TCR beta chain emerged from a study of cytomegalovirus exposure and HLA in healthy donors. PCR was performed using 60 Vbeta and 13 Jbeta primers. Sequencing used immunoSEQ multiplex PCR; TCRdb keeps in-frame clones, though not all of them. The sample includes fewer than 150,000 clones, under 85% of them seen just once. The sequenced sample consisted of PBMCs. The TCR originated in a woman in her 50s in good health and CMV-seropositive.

The CDR3: CASMGQRTNTGELFF. The CDR3 DNA sequence: TGTGCCAGCATGGGGCAGCGAACGAACACCGGGGAGCTGTTTTTT. The V and J genes are TRBV6-5 and TRBJ2-2; D perhaps matches TRBD1 (5 bases). The CDR3 loop spans 15 amino acids. Germline CDR1 MNHEY, CDR2 SVGAGI. Trimming removed 7 bases at V and 0 bases at J, with 12 bases between.